This TCR beta chain was retrieved from a study of cytomegalovirus exposure and HLA in healthy donors. The PCR employed 60 Vbeta primers together with 13 Jbeta primers. Assay: immunoSEQ multiplex PCR; the TCRdb copy retains only in-frame clones and omits some. The table records around 120,000 clones, 65% to 80% of them present only once. Whole-study findings and limits: Later analysis suggested most CMV-associated TCR beta chains were HLA-restricted.

Details on this clone: Its target is not known.

The TCR sequence derives from a man aged 60 to 75 in good health and CMV-seropositive. The sequenced sample consisted of PBMCs.

This CDR3 is CASSLVGGPGNTIYF. CDR3 DNA sequence: TGTGCCAGCAGCTTGGTCGGAGGGCCGGGAAACACCATATATTTT. The gene calls are TRBV5-6 and TRBJ1-3; D gene uncertain. Trimming cost V 0 bases and J 4 bases, with 11 bases left between them. The CDR3 length is 15 residues. The germline CDR1 and CDR2 sequences are SGHDT and YYEEEE.